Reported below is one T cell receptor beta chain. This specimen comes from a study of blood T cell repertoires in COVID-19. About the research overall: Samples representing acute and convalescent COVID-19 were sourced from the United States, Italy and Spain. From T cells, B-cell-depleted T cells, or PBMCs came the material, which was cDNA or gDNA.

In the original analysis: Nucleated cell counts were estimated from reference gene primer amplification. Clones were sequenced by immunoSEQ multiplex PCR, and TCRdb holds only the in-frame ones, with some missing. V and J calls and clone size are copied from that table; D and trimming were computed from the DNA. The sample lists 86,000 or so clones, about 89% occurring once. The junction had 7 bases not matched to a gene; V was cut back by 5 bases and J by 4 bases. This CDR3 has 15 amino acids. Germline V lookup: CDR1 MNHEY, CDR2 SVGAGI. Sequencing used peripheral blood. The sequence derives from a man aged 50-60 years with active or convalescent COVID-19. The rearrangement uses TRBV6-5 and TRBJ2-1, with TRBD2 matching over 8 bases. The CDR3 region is CASSPGGALYNEQFF. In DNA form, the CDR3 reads TGTGCCAGCAGTCCCGGGGGGGCCCTGTACAATGAGCAGTTCTTC.